Detailed here is one TCR beta chain. The entry originates in a study of blood T cell repertoires in COVID-19. Study summary: Samples came from the United States, Italy and Spain, spanning acute and convalescent COVID-19. PBMCs, B-cell-depleted T cells, or T cells were the source of the cDNA or gDNA that made up the material.

Authors' data handling: Scientists estimated how many nucleated cells there were by amplifying reference gene primers. The protocol was immunoSEQ multiplex PCR, while the TCRdb copy is restricted to in-frame clones and leaves out a portion. V and J calls plus clone size are reproduced from that table; the DNA served to infer D and trimming. This table has 100,000 or so clones, around 86% appearing once. The CDR3 contains 15 residues. V shed 0 bases and J shed 0 bases, with 7 bases lying between them. Germline CDR1 reads SGHRS; CDR2 reads YFSETQ. Source material: peripheral blood. The clonotype was recovered from a man of 80 years or more with acute or convalescent COVID-19. The V gene is TRBV5-1, the J gene TRBJ2-1; no firm D call. The CDR3 reads CASSLGTASYNEQFF. In nucleotides, the CDR3 is TGCGCCAGCAGCTTGGGAACTGCCTCCTACAATGAGCAGTTCTTC.